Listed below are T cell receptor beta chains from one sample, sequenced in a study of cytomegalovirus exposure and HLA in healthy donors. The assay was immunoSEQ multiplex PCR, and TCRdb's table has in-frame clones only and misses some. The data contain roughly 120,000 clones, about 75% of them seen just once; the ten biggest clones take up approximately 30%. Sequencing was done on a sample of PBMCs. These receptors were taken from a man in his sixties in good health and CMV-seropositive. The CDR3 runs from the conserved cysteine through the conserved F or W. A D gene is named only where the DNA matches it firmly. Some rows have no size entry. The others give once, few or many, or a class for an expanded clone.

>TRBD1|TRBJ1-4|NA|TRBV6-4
CASSGDRTSEKLFF
TGTGCCAGCAGTGGGGACAGGACGTCTGAAAAACTGTTTTTT
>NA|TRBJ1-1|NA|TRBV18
CASSPGQDTEAFF
TGTGCCAGCTCACCAGGGCAGGACACTGAAGCTTTCTTT
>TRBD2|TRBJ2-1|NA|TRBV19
CASSLPGAGGRWGEQFF
TGTGCCAGTAGCCTACCGGGAGCGGGAGGCCGATGGGGGGAGCAGTTCTTC
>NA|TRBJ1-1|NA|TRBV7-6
CASSLRGEGTEAFF
TGTGCCAGCAGCTTAAGGGGGGAGGGTACTGAAGCTTTCTTT
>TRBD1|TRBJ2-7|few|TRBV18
CASSQGQGYEQYF
TGTGCCAGCTCACAAGGACAGGGCTACGAGCAGTACTTC
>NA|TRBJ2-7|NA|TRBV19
CATLDSLAYEQYF
TGTGCCACCCTGGACAGCTTAGCCTACGAGCAGTACTTC
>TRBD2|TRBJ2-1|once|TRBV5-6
CASSFRRSIAGGYNEQFF
TGTGCCAGCAGCTTTCGGAGGTCGATAGCGGGGGGATACAATGAGCAGTTCTTC
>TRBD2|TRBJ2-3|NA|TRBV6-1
CASSDPGTSGGWGDTQYF
TGTGCCAGCAGTGACCCCGGGACTAGCGGGGGTTGGGGGGATACGCAGTATTTT
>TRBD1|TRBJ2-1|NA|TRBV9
CASSMRVRDRGNNEQFF
TGTGCCAGCAGCATGCGGGTCCGGGACAGGGGTAACAATGAGCAGTTCTTC
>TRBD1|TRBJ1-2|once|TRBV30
CAWTTGAVGNYGYTF
TGTGCCTGGACCACAGGGGCGGTAGGAAACTATGGCTACACCTTC